A single T cell receptor (beta chain) is shown here with its context. Its target is not known. These data belong to a study of CD8 T cells in ankylosing spondylitis. Trimming stripped 0 bases from V and 5 bases from J, with 17 bases between. Germline V CDR1 and CDR2: DFQATT, SNEGSKA (reference sequence). The CDR3 runs to 16 residues. Scientists made TCR beta libraries using quantitative 5'-RACE with molecular barcodes. TCRdb re-derived calls from the 5' RACE reads in MiXCR, one entry per CDR3 protein. The sample consists of roughly 670,000 distinct CDR3 sequences, around 17% of them appearing once. General study points: What seemed typical of ankylosing spondylitis blood was a TCR beta motif built from several highly homologous variants. Earlier studies detected some motif variants in reactive arthritis synovial fluid and blood.

The sequenced material came from blood, either unsorted or a sorted T cell fraction (not recorded which). This TCR was sampled from a male donor with ankylosing spondylitis. The chain links TRBV20-1 to TRBJ2-1; possibly TRBD1 for D (5 bases). The CDR3 loop reads CSARDSKGPPHNEQFF. Written as DNA, the CDR3 is TGCAGTGCTAGAGATAGTAAGGGGCCTCCACACAATGAGCAGTTCTTC.